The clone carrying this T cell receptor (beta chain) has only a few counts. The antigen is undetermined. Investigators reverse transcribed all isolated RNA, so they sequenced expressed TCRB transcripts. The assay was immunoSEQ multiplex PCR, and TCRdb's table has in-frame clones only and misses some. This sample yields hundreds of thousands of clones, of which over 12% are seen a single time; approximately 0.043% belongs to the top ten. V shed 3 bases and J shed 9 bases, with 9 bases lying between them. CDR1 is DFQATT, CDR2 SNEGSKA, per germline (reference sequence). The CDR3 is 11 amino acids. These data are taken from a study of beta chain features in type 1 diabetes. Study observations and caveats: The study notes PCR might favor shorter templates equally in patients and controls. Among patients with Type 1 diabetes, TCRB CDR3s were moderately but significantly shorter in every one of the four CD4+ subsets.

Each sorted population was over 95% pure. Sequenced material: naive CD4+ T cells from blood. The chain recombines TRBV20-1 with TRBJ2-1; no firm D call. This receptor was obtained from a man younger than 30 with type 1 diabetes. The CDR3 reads CSASRWGEQFF. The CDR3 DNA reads TGCAGTGCTAGCCGCTGGGGTGAGCAGTTCTTC.